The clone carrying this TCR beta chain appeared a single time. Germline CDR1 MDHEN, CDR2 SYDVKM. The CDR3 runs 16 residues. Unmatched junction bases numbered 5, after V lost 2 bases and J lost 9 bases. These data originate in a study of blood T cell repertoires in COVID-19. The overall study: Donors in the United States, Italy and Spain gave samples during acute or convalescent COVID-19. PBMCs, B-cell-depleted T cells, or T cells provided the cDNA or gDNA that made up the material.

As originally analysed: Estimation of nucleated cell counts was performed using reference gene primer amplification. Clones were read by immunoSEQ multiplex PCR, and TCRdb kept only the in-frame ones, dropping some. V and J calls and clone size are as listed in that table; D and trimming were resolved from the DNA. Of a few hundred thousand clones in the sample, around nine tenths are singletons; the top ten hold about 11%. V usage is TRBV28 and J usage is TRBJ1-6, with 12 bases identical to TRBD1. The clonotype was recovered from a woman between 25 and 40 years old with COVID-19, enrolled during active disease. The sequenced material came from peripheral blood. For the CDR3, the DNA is TGTGCCAGCAGTTTACCCCCGGGACAGGGGGCTTCACCCCTCCACTTT. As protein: CASSLPPGQGASPLHF.